The 19 T cell receptor beta chains given below trace back to one sample, sequenced in a study of response to subunit inactivated influenza vaccine. TCRdb passed the RT-PCR reads through MiXCR, listing each CDR3 protein once. The sample lists more than 700,000 distinct CDR3 sequences; over 20% were seen once. The specimen comprised PBMCs from blood, sampled more than 4 days after vaccination. Receptor source: a man in his forties or fifties who received an inactivated influenza vaccine.

This clonotype was counted at least ten times. V is TRBV6-4 and J is TRBJ2-2, with D perhaps assigned TRBD1 or TRBD2 (5 bases each). The V gene's germline CDR1 is MRHNA and CDR2 SNTAGT. This CDR3 is built from 13 residues. V was clipped by 6 bases and J by 4 bases, with 9 bases between them. CDR3: CASSRDGTGELFF. Written as DNA, the CDR3 is TGTGCCAGCAGCAGGGACGGCACCGGGGAGCTGTTTTTT.

This clonotype has ten or more counts. This chain connects TRBV20-1 to TRBJ1-1, with D hard to call. CDR1 DFQATT and CDR2 SNEGSKA come from the germline V gene (reference sequence). This CDR3 comprises 12 residues. CDR3 residues: CRTLGSNTEAFF. CDR3 DNA sequence: TGCAGGACTCTCGGGTCGAACACTGAAGCTTTCTTT.

The genes are TRBV7-9 and TRBJ1-1, with a possible D match to TRBD1 (5 bases). Trimming took off 10 bases at V and 1 base at J, with 16 bases between the two ends. This CDR3 is 14 amino acids long. The germline V gene encodes CDR1 SEHNR and CDR2 FQNEAQ (reference sequence). The chain's CDR3 is CANRWGPGNTEAFF. The CDR3 DNA reads as TGTGCCAACAGGTGGGGACCAGGGAACACTGAAGCTTTCTTT. Together with reference TRBV7-9 and TRBJ1-1, the CDR3 gives the full variable domain: DTGVSQNPRHKITKRGQNVTFRCDPISEHNRLYWYRQTLGQGPEFLTYFQNEAQLEKSRLLSDRFSAERPKGSFSTLEIQRTEQGDSAMYLCANRWGPGNTEAFFGQGTRLTVV.

This clonotype was observed many times. The gene calls are TRBV12-3 or TRBV12-4 and TRBJ1-1; D is undetermined. The CDR3 loop spans 16 amino acids. V was pared by 5 bases and J by 1 base, with 17 bases between. The CDR3 DNA is TGTGCCAGCAGTCCTAGTTGGGTTTCAGGGAACACTGAAGCTTTCTTT. Translation gives CASSPSWVSGNTEAFF.

This clonotype has only a few counts. CDR3 coding DNA: TGTGCCAGCAGCTCCCAACCGCTTTACTTGAGCTCCTACAATGAGCAGTTCTTC. This translates into CASSSQPLYLSSYNEQFF. The chain recombines TRBV11-1 with TRBJ2-1; D uncertain. V lost 4 bases and J 0 bases, leaving 19 bases between the germline ends. CDR3 length: 18 amino acids. Germline V gene sequence: CDR1 SGHAT, CDR2 FQDESV (reference sequence).

This clonotype was counted a few times. The rearrangement uses TRBV12-3 or TRBV12-4 and TRBJ2-5, with 14 nucleotides matching TRBD2. Trimming took 4 bases from V and 0 from J; bases not matched to a gene: 4. The length of the CDR3 is 17 residues. In nucleotides, the CDR3 is TGTGCCAGCAGTTGGGGACTAGCGGGGGTAAACCAAGAGACCCAGTACTTC. It specifies CASSWGLAGVNQETQYF.

This rearrangement joins TRBV9 to TRBJ2-7; D is unresolved. Germline V gives CDR1 SGDLS, CDR2 YYNGEE. The V end lost 4 bases, the J end lost 3 bases, and 14 bases lay between the germline ends. The CDR3 has 14 residues. The CDR3 reads CASSPRAQSYEQYF. CDR3 sequence (DNA): TGTGCCAGCAGCCCTCGGGCCCAAAGCTACGAGCAGTACTTC.

This clonotype has a handful of counts. This chain joins TRBV6-5 and TRBJ1-1; weak D call: TRBD1 (5 bases). Per the germline V gene, CDR1 is MNHEY and CDR2 is SVGAGI. V lost 5 bases to trimming and J lost 6 bases, with 7 bases between them. The length of the CDR3 is 11 residues. The CDR3 is CASSEGSEAFF. The CDR3, as DNA: TGTGCCAGCAGTGAGGGGTCTGAAGCTTTCTTT.

V gene TRBV12-5 combines with J gene TRBJ2-4; 9 bases fit TRBD2. The CDR3 is 14 residues long. Germline values: CDR1 LGHNT, CDR2 FRNRAP. The ends lost 1 base at V and 7 bases at J; junction bases unmatched: 2. The CDR3 DNA reads TGTGCTAGTGGTTTGGGCGGGGGGGACAACATTCAGTACTTC. It translates to CASGLGGGDNIQYF.

This clonotype was counted a few times. The chain employs TRBV12-3 or TRBV12-4 and TRBJ1-5; 9 bases align to TRBD1. Trimming at V came to 4 bases and at J to 0 bases, leaving 1 base not matched to a gene. CDR3 length equals 15 residues. The CDR3 nucleotides are TGTGCCAGCAGTTGGGACAGGGATAGCAATCAGCCCCAGCATTTT. It specifies CASSWDRDSNQPQHF.

J is TRBJ2-3 and V is TRBV28, with unresolved D. The CDR3 extends over 15 amino acids. V lost 5 bases to trimming and J lost 6 bases, with 18 bases between them. Germline CDR1 is MDHEN and CDR2 is SYDVKM. CDR3 nucleotide sequence: TGTGCCAGCAGTCGGCCGGCAGATTCCGCTGATACGCAGTATTTT. Its translation: CASSRPADSADTQYF.

The V call is TRBV20-1, the J call TRBJ2-1; TRBD2 is a possible D gene (6 bases). CDR3 size: 15 residues. Trimming took off 0 bases at V and 4 bases at J, with 13 bases between the two ends. Germline lookup yields CDR1 DFQATT and CDR2 SNEGSKA (reference sequence). The CDR3 DNA reads TGCAGTGCTAGAGATCCGGACTACCCGTACAATGAGCAGTTCTTC. Its translation: CSARDPDYPYNEQFF.

This clonotype was picked up a small number of times. This chain joins TRBV7-2 and TRBJ2-1; no firm D call. CDR3 length: 12 residues. CDR1 is SGHTA and CDR2 is FQGNSA in the germline V gene. V was cut by 1 base and J by 10 bases, with 8 bases left in between. The CDR3 region has the DNA TGTGCCAGCAGCTTAGTGTGGCACGAGCAGTTCTTC. Translation: CASSLVWHEQFF.

The count of this clonotype is one. The chain uses TRBV3-1 and TRBJ1-6; D not resolved. This CDR3 comprises 14 residues. V gave up 0 bases and J gave up 10 bases, with 10 bases separating them. Germline CDR1 LGHDT, CDR2 YNNKEL (reference sequence). Here the CDR3 DNA reads TGTGCCAGCAGCCAAGATGTCCTAGGCTCACCCCTCCACTTT. It yields the protein CASSQDVLGSPLHF.

This chain joins TRBV7-8 and TRBJ2-7; D might be TRBD2 (5 bases). The CDR3 spans 15 residues. In germline, CDR1 is SGHVS, CDR2 FQNEAQ. With 0 bases removed from V and 5 bases from J, the gap between germline ends came to 14 bases. CDR3 nucleotides: TGTGCCAGCAGCTTAGCGGAGGAGTGGTTCGACGAGCAGTACTTC. Its translation is CASSLAEEWFDEQYF.

This clonotype was found a few times. The V call is TRBV20-1, the J call TRBJ2-5; D might be TRBD2 (6 bases). Germline lookup yields CDR1 DFQATT and CDR2 SNEGSKA (reference sequence). The V and J ends lost 0 bases and 7 bases respectively, with 15 bases between them. This CDR3 has 14 residues. The CDR3 DNA reads as TGCAGTGCTAGAGATGGGCGGGGAGGAGTGACCCAGTACTTC. Protein: CSARDGRGGVTQYF.

J is TRBJ2-7 and V is TRBV20-1, with 9 bases aligning to TRBD1. Trimming took 0 bases from V and 6 from J; bases not matched to a gene: 3. Per germline, CDR1 DFQATT and CDR2 SNEGSKA (reference sequence). CDR3 length: 13 amino acids. This CDR3 reads CSARDHRGLEQYF. CDR3 nucleotides: TGCAGTGCTAGAGATCACAGGGGGCTCGAGCAGTACTTC.

V is TRBV12-3 or TRBV12-4 and J is TRBJ1-6, with unresolved D. CDR3 length: 14 residues. Trimming shortened V by 1 base and J by 10 bases, and 11 bases separated the two germline ends. The CDR3, as DNA: TGTGCCAGCAGTTTAGGCGTTTTGAGCTCACCCCTCCACTTT. This sequence encodes CASSLGVLSSPLHF.

V is TRBV5-1 and J is TRBJ2-7, with unresolved D. Looked up from germline, CDR1 is SGHRS and CDR2 is YFSETQ. This CDR3 comprises 15 residues. Trimming pared 0 bases from V and 3 bases from J, leaving 13 bases between. Here the CDR3 reads CASSLGIGPNYEQYF. The DNA for the CDR3 is TGCGCCAGCAGCTTGGGAATAGGGCCAAACTACGAGCAGTACTTC.